These T cell receptor beta chains were read from a single sample in a study of identical twins. TCRdb recomputed calls from the 5' RACE reads with MiXCR, one row per CDR3 protein. The repertoire has about 920,000 distinct CDR3 sequences, approximately 13% of them found once; the top ten carry around 1.5%. In addition, the sample was reused for a study of yellow fever vaccine responses in identical twins.

Sample: PBMCs. The receptors here all came from a young woman in good health. Each CDR3 is given with its conserved first and last residue. D genes are given only for firm matches. Rows may omit the clone size; those that give it use once, few, many or a size class.

D: TRBD2; J: TRBJ2-2; V: TRBV10-3; size: NA; DNA: TGTGCCATCAGTGAGCTCACTAGCGGGCCGAACACCGGGGAGCTGTTTTTT; CDR3: CAISELTSGPNTGELFF
D: TRBD2; J: TRBJ2-2; V: TRBV2; size: NA; DNA: TGTGCCAGCAGCCCACTAGCGGGTGCGGACACCGGGGAGCTGTTTTTT; CDR3: CASSPLAGADTGELFF
D: TRBD1; J: TRBJ2-1; V: TRBV6-5; size: NA; DNA: TGTGCCAGCAGTGTACTCCGGGACAGGGGATTTGATGAGCAGTTCTTC; CDR3: CASSVLRDRGFDEQFF
D: TRBD2; J: TRBJ2-5; V: TRBV10-3; size: many; DNA: TGTGCCATCAGTGAGTCGATAGGGCTAGCGGGGCCACAAGAGACCCAGTACTTC; CDR3: CAISESIGLAGPQETQYF
D: TRBD2; J: TRBJ2-1; V: TRBV29-1; size: NA; DNA: TGCAGCGTTGAAAATCGTGGGCTAGCGGGAGCATACAATGAGCAGTTCTTC; CDR3: CSVENRGLAGAYNEQFF
D: TRBD1; J: TRBJ2-7; V: TRBV29-1; size: few; DNA: TGCAGCACCACTTTCGGGACAGGAAGAAACGAGCAGTACTTC; CDR3: CSTTFGTGRNEQYF
D: NA; J: TRBJ1-1; V: TRBV5-1; size: NA; DNA: TGCGCCAGCAGCTTGTCAGTCTCGCGGGGGACTGAAGCTTTCTTT; CDR3: CASSLSVSRGTEAFF
D: TRBD2; J: TRBJ2-7; V: TRBV7-9; size: NA; DNA: TGTGCCAGCACCCCCGGTCTAGCGGGCTACGAGCAGTACTTC; CDR3: CASTPGLAGYEQYF
D: NA; J: TRBJ2-1; V: TRBV28; size: NA; DNA: TGTGCCAGCAGTTTAAAGGGTTCCCACCCGTACAATGAGCAGTTCTTC; CDR3: CASSLKGSHPYNEQFF
D: TRBD1; J: TRBJ2-7; V: TRBV12-3/TRBV12-4; size: few; DNA: TGTGCCAGCAGTTATACAGGGGGGACCTACGAGCAGTACTTC; CDR3: CASSYTGGTYEQYF
D: NA; J: TRBJ2-3; V: TRBV13; size: few; DNA: TGTGCCAGCAGCTTTTGGACTCCCGCGACTACAGATACGCAGTATTTT; CDR3: CASSFWTPATTDTQYF
D: TRBD1; J: TRBJ2-1; V: TRBV7-2; size: NA; DNA: TGTGCCAGCAGCCCCGAACCGGGACAGGGGACGAATGAGCAGTTCTTC; CDR3: CASSPEPGQGTNEQFF
D: TRBD2; J: TRBJ2-3; V: TRBV6-1; size: few; DNA: TGTGCCAGCAGCCGACTAGCGGGAGGCGTAAGCACAGATACGCAGTATTTT; CDR3: CASSRLAGGVSTDTQYF
D: NA; J: TRBJ2-7; V: TRBV2; size: few; DNA: TGTGCCAGCGCCGAGGGCAGGGGTACCATTACCTACGAGCAGTACTTC; CDR3: CASAEGRGTITYEQYF